This T cell receptor (beta chain) comes out of a study of T cell responses to AZD1222 COVID-19 vaccine. Study-wide results and caveats: Clonal diversity was possibly underestimated, and the donors were mostly white British, with more females.

A single count supports this clone. Its antigen is undetermined. This CDR3 comprises 13 residues. From germline, CDR1 is SGDLS and CDR2 YYNGEE. Losses at the gene ends were 5 bases for V and 2 bases for J; bases not matched to a gene: 1. Only in-frame clones appear in the TCRdb table, and some are missing; sequencing was by immunoSEQ multiplex PCR. Of approximately 80,000 clones in the sample, 75% to 90% were seen once. The source of this sequence is an adult who received the AZD1222 COVID-19 vaccine. This sequence joins TRBV9 and TRBJ2-3; 8 bases align to TRBD2. Source: peripheral blood, taken 28 days after the second AZD1222 dose. CDR3 amino acids: CASSSGDTDTQYF. CDR3 coding DNA: TGTGCCAGCAGTAGCGGGGACACAGATACGCAGTATTTT.